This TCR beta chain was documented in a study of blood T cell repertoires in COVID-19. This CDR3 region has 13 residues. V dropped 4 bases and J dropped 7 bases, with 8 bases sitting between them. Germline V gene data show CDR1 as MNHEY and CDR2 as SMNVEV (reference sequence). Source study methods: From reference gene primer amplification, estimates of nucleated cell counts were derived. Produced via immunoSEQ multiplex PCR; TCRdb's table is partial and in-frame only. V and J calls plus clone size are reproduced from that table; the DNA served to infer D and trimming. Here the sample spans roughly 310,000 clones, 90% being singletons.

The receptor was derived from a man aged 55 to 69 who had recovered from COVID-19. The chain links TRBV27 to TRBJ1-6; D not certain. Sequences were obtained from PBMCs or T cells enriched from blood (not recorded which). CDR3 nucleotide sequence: TGTGCCAGCAGTTCCCCGGTGAATTCACCCCTCCACTTT. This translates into CASSSPVNSPLHF.